Presented here are 5 T cell receptor beta chains from one specimen sequenced in a study of T cells of healthy individuals. TCRdb redid the calling of the 5' RACE reads with MiXCR, one entry per CDR3 protein. The table records 38,000 or so distinct CDR3 sequences, more than 4.5% of them present only once. These receptors were taken from a human donor in good health.

The table lists this clonotype with many counts. V usage is TRBV18 and J usage is TRBJ1-1, with 8 nucleotides matching TRBD1. Trimming cost V 3 bases and J 6 bases; bases outside gene matches: 3. This CDR3 is 13 amino acids long. Germline V gene data show CDR1 as KGHSH and CDR2 as LQKENI. This chain's CDR3 is CASSPDRVAEAFF. CDR3 nucleotides: TGTGCCAGCTCACCGGACAGGGTCGCTGAAGCTTTCTTT.

There are many counts of this clonotype. This chain links TRBV12-3 or TRBV12-4 with TRBJ1-6; maybe TRBD1 (5 bases). The CDR3 runs 13 residues. The V gene lost 5 bases and the J gene lost 7 bases, with 9 bases spanning the gap. CDR3 sequence reads: CASSRQKNSPLHF. The CDR3 region has the DNA TGTGCCAGCAGTCGACAGAAAAATTCACCCCTCCACTTT.

The table lists this clonotype with many counts. The V and J genes are TRBV12-3 or TRBV12-4 and TRBJ1-2, with no clear D. V gave up 3 bases and J gave up 2 bases, with 7 bases separating them. CDR3 size: 13 residues. Written as DNA, the CDR3 is TGTGCCAGCAGTTTCGACAACAACTATGGCTACACCTTC. It is translated as CASSFDNNYGYTF.

This clonotype was observed many times. J is TRBJ1-1 and V is TRBV18; tentative D call: TRBD1 (5 bases). Trimming removed 0 bases from V and 10 bases from J, with 12 bases in between. This CDR3 region has 13 residues. Germline loops: CDR1 KGHSH, CDR2 LQKENI. The CDR3 DNA is TGTGCCAGCTCACCACCTTCAGGGAATGGAGCTTTCTTT. Its protein product is CASSPPSGNGAFF.

This clonotype came up many times. The V and J genes are TRBV29-1 and TRBJ2-3, with D maybe TRBD2 (5 bases). CDR3 length: 12 amino acids. Per germline, CDR1 SQVTM and CDR2 ANQGSEA. Trimming removed 7 bases at V and 6 bases at J, with 14 bases between. The CDR3 nucleotides read TGCAGCGGACGGGAAGCACTGGATACGCAGTATTTT. Its protein product is CSGREALDTQYF.